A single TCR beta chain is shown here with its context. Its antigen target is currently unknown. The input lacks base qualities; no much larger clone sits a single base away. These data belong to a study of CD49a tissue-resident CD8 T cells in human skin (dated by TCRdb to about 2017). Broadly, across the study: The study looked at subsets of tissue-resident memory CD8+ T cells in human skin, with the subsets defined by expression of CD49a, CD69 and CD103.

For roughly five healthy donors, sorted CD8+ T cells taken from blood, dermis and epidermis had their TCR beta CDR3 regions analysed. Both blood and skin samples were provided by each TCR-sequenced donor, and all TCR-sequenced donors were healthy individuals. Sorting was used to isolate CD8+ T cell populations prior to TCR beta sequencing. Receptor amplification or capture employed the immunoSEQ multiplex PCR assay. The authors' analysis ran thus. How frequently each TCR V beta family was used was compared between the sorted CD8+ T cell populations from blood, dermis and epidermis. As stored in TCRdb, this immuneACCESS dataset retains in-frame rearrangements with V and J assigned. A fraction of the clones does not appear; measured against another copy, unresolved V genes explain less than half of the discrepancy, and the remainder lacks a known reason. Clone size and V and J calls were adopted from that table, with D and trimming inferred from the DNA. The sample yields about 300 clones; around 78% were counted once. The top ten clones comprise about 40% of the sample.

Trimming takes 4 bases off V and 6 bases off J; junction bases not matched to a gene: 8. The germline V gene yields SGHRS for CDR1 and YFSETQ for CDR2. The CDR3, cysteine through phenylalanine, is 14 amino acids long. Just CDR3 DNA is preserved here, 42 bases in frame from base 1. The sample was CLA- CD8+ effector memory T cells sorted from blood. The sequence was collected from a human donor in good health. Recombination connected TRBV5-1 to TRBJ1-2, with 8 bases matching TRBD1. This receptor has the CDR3 CASSIRGPGDGYTF. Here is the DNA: TGCGCCAGCAGCATCAGGGGGCCTGGAGATGGCTACACCTTC. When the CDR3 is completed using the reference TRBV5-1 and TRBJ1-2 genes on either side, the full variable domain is KAGVTQTPRYLIKTRGQQVTLSCSPISGHRSVSWYQQTPGQGLQFLFEYFSETQRNKGNFPGRFSGRQFSNSRSEMNVSTLELGDSALYLCASSIRGPGDGYTFGSGTRLTVV.